This is a list of T cell receptor beta chains from one sample in a study of blood T cell repertoires in COVID-19. Generated by immunoSEQ multiplex PCR, the TCRdb table keeps only in-frame clones and is missing some. The sample lists about 59,000 clones, 70% to 90% occurring once. The sample taken for sequencing was peripheral blood. All receptors derive from a man between 60 and 75 years old with acute or convalescent COVID-19. Each CDR3 is given with its conserved first and last residue. D genes are given only for firm matches. The listing skips clone size in some rows; elsewhere it reads once, few, many or a size class.

abundance	d_gene	v_gene	j_gene	CDR3nt	CDR3aa
-	TRBD2	TRBV4-1	TRBJ2-3	TGCGCCAGCAGCCAAGTGGCTAGCGGATACACAGATACGCAGTATTTT	CASSQVASGYTDTQYF
-	-	TRBV6-1	TRBJ1-1	TGTGCCAGCAGTGAAGGCGGGACGGCGGGACGAGCTTTCTTT	CASSEGGTAGRAFF
-	TRBD1	TRBV19	TRBJ1-5	TGTGCCAGTTGGACAGGGGACCCGAATCAGCCCCAGCATTTT	CASWTGDPNQPQHF
-	TRBD1	TRBV29-1	TRBJ1-1	TGCAGCGTTGAGGTACAGGGGGCGCTTCGTCGGAGCACTGAAGCTTTCTTT	CSVEVQGALRRSTEAFF
-	-	TRBV28	TRBJ1-2	TGTGCCAGCAGTTCACCGCGCAGGGTTAGAGGCTACACCTTC	CASSSPRRVRGYTF
-	TRBD1	TRBV18	TRBJ1-4	TGTGCCAGCTCACGGTCGGGACAGGTCGAAAAACTGTTTTTT	CASSRSGQVEKLFF
-	TRBD2	TRBV5-1	TRBJ2-5	TGCGCCAGCACGAGCGGGGGGGCCCAAGAGACCCAGTACTTC	CASTSGGAQETQYF
-	-	TRBV5-5	TRBJ2-3	TGTGCCAGCACCCTTCAGGCCCTCTACACAGATACGCAGTATTTT	CASTLQALYTDTQYF
-	TRBD2	TRBV28	TRBJ2-3	TGTGCCAGCAGCCAGCCGGGGGGGGCCCGCACAGATACGCAGTATTTT	CASSQPGGARTDTQYF
-	TRBD2	TRBV7-6	TRBJ2-1	TGTGCCAGCAGCGGCGGGGGGCCTAACGAGCAGTTCTTC	CASSGGGPNEQFF
-	TRBD1	TRBV3-1/TRBV3-2	TRBJ1-1	TGTGCCAGCAGCCGCCAGGGGGGCCGCACTGAAGCTTTCTTT	CASSRQGGRTEAFF
-	TRBD1	TRBV19	TRBJ2-6	TGTGCCAGTAGTTTACTACGACAGGGGGTTTCTGGGGCCAACGTCCTGACTTTC	CASSLLRQGVSGANVLTF
-	-	TRBV7-8	TRBJ2-1	TGTGCCAGCAGCCTCCGACCCCCCCCTAGGATTGAGCAGTTCTTC	CASSLRPPPRIEQFF
few	TRBD2	TRBV7-3	TRBJ2-1	TGTGCCAGCAGCTCTCAGACTAGCACTAGGGAGGATGAGCAGTTCTTC	CASSSQTSTREDEQFF
-	-	TRBV4-1	TRBJ2-2	TGCGCCAGCAGCCAAGTTGATCTGGGCCTGAACACCGGGGAGCTGTTTTTT	CASSQVDLGLNTGELFF
-	-	TRBV15	TRBJ1-5	TGTGCCACCAGCAGAGCCGGGTTCAGGGGCGGCTCTCAGCCCCAGCATTTT	CATSRAGFRGGSQPQHF
-	TRBD1	TRBV9	TRBJ1-1	TGTGCCAGCAGCCCCGGACAGGGAAGGATGAACACTGAAGCTTTCTTT	CASSPGQGRMNTEAFF
-	TRBD1	TRBV7-6	TRBJ2-7	TGTGCCAGCAGCTTAGGTGTGGCAGGGGGCCTCTACGAGCAGTACTTC	CASSLGVAGGLYEQYF
-	-	TRBV7-2	TRBJ1-3	TGTGCCAGCAGCTTAAAAGGACAGTCCCTATCTGGAAACACCATATATTTT	CASSLKGQSLSGNTIYF
-	TRBD2	TRBV9	TRBJ2-1	TGTGCCAGCAGCAGGGGACTAGCGGGGGGGACCCACGGAGAGCAGTTCTTC	CASSRGLAGGTHGEQFF
-	-	TRBV18	TRBJ1-4	TGTGCCAGCTCACCGACGGGAGGGAATGAAAAACTGTTTTTT	CASSPTGGNEKLFF
once	-	TRBV6-5	TRBJ2-2	TGTGCCAGCAGTAGGCGGGCACTCACCGGGGAGCTGTTTTTT	CASSRRALTGELFF
-	-	TRBV10-3	TRBJ1-1	TGTGCCATCAGAACCGGACAGAACACTGAAGCTTTCTTT	CAIRTGQNTEAFF
-	-	TRBV13	TRBJ2-6	TGTGCCAGCAGCTTCGGGAGCTCTGGGGCCAACGTCCTGACTTTC	CASSFGSSGANVLTF
-	TRBD2	TRBV4-1	TRBJ2-3	TGCGCCAGCAGCCGCGGGACTAGCGGGGGGTTAAGCACAGATACGCAGTATTTT	CASSRGTSGGLSTDTQYF
-	TRBD2	TRBV11-1	TRBJ2-3	TGTGCCAGCAGCTTAGTTCCAGCGGGGTTCACAGATACGCAGTATTTT	CASSLVPAGFTDTQYF
-	TRBD2	TRBV5-3	TRBJ2-7	TGTGCCAGAAGCTCCCTCGAAGGGACTAGCGGGGGGTCCCACGAGCAGTACTTC	CARSSLEGTSGGSHEQYF
-	TRBD1	TRBV3-1/TRBV3-2	TRBJ2-7	TGTGCCAGCAGCCCCGCAGGACAGGGGGCCTACGAGCAGTACTTC	CASSPAGQGAYEQYF
once	-	TRBV3-1/TRBV3-2	TRBJ2-3	TGTGCCAGCAGCCAGGAAGAGAACAGATATACGCAGTATTTT	CASSQEENRYTQYF
-	-	TRBV12-3/TRBV12-4	TRBJ2-1	TGTGCCAGCAGTTCGCGCTCAGGGAATGAGCAGTTCTTC	CASSSRSGNEQFF
-	-	TRBV4-1	TRBJ1-2	TGCGCCAGCAGCTCAGGGTATGGCTACACCTTC	CASSSGYGYTF